One and the same sample provided the 11 T cell receptor beta chains below, sequenced in a study of radiotherapy plus CTLA-4 blockade in lung cancer (dated by TCRdb to 2017 to 2018). Library preparation used the immunoSEQ multiplex PCR assay. TCRdb carries this immuneACCESS record with in-frame sequences only. Its versions omit some clonotypes, under half of them owing to an unresolved V gene in the studies checked, with the rest unexplained. This sample comprises under 110,000 clones, approximately 81% of them detected only once. The ten largest clones take up 2.4% of the sample. Here the sequenced sample was peripheral blood, taken from a patient treated with radiotherapy plus ipilimumab. Receptor source: a human donor with non-small cell lung cancer that progressed on radiotherapy plus ipilimumab. Some clones in this sample may be carry-over from other donors' samples.

The rearrangement links TRBV12-5 to TRBJ1-3, with D tentatively TRBD1 (5 bases). The germline V gene has CDR1 LGHNT and CDR2 FRNRAP. There are 16 residues in the CDR3. The germline V and J ends were trimmed by 1 base and 1 base, with 11 bases remaining between them. Here the CDR3 reads CASGLETEGSGNTIYF. CDR3 DNA: TGTGCTAGTGGTTTGGAAACAGAGGGGTCTGGAAACACCATATATTTT.

This sequence joins TRBV5-8 and TRBJ1-2; 8 nucleotides align to TRBD1. The trim removed 2 bases at V and 8 bases at J, leaving 5 bases unmatched. The V gene's germline CDR1 is SGHTS and CDR2 YDEGEE. The CDR3 is 13 residues long. For the CDR3, the DNA is TGTGCCAGCAGCTTCCGGACAGGGCGCGGCTACACCTTC. Protein product: CASSFRTGRGYTF.

This chain joins TRBV5-4 and TRBJ2-7; D may be TRBD1 (6 bases). V was trimmed by 1 base and J by 6 bases, leaving 8 bases between them. The CDR3 has 12 amino acids. Germline CDR1 and CDR2: SGHNT and YYREEE (reference sequence). The CDR3 DNA sequence: TGTGCCAGCAGCTTGACAGGGTCCGAGCAGTACTTC. This translates into CASSLTGSEQYF.

This clone turned up a few times. The chain has TRBV11-2 and TRBJ1-1, with 10 bases aligning to TRBD1. From germline, CDR1 is SGHAT and CDR2 FQNNGV. J was trimmed by 11 bases and V by 5 bases; bases with no gene match: 8. This CDR3 is 13 amino acids long. This chain's CDR3 is CASSPGTGVKAFF. CDR3 nucleotides: TGTGCCAGCAGCCCCGGGACAGGGGTAAAGGCTTTCTTT.

The rearrangement joins TRBV7-9 to TRBJ1-1; D remains ambiguous. Germline-derived CDR1 and CDR2 are SEHNR and FQNEAQ (reference sequence). V was pared by 2 bases and J by 0 bases, with 4 bases between. The CDR3 spans 13 residues. CDR3 loop: CASSLFMNTEAFF. Here the CDR3 DNA reads TGTGCCAGCAGCTTATTCATGAACACTGAAGCTTTCTTT.

The gene calls are TRBV4-2 and TRBJ1-6; the D gene is possibly TRBD1 (5 bases). CDR1 is LGHNA and CDR2 is YNFKEQ in the germline V gene. The CDR3 spans 14 residues. Trimming left V 3 bases short and J 10 bases short, with 13 bases between. The CDR3 region is CASSQDIIPSPLHF. In nucleotides, the CDR3 is TGTGCCAGCAGCCAGGACATCATCCCCTCACCCCTCCACTTT.

The CDR3 here is CASSPLGSSRANYGYTF. The DNA for the CDR3 is TGTGCCAGCTCACCACTGGGATCCAGTCGGGCTAACTATGGCTACACCTTC. V gene TRBV18 combines with J gene TRBJ1-2; D is unresolved. CDR3 length: 17 amino acids. V was trimmed by 1 base and J by 0 bases, leaving 15 bases between them. CDR1 KGHSH and CDR2 LQKENI come from the germline V gene.

This chain uses TRBV9 with TRBJ1-1, with 12 bases identical to TRBD1. This CDR3 region has 16 residues. After removal of 4 bases from V and 9 bases from J, the junction contained 13 bases not matched to a gene. In germline, CDR1 is SGDLS, CDR2 YYNGEE. Here the CDR3 reads CASSTHPGQGALKAFF. The CDR3 bases are TGTGCCAGCAGCACCCATCCGGGACAGGGGGCTCTTAAAGCTTTCTTT.

V usage is TRBV2 and J usage is TRBJ1-1, with D perhaps matching TRBD1 (6 bases). The germline V gene has CDR1 SNHLY and CDR2 FYNNEI. Trimming stripped 4 bases from V and 4 bases from J, with 19 bases between. The CDR3 consists of 16 residues. In DNA, the CDR3 is TGTGCCAGCAGTGGATCCTACTCGACAGGAAGCACTGAAGCTTTCTTT. This gives the protein CASSGSYSTGSTEAFF.

The rearrangement joins TRBV5-4 to TRBJ1-2; 8 bases line up with TRBD1. The V gene's germline CDR1 is SGHNT and CDR2 YYREEE (reference sequence). The V segment lost 4 bases and the J segment 7 bases; nucleotides outside the gene matches: 15. The CDR3 runs 16 residues. CDR3 sequence (DNA): TGTGCCAGCAGCCCAGTTAGGTTGGACAGGGAAGTTGGCTACACCTTC. Its protein product is CASSPVRLDREVGYTF. Supplemented by reference TRBV5-4 and TRBJ1-2, the full variable domain reads ETGVTQSPTHLIKTRGQQVTLRCSSQSGHNTVSWYQQALGQGPQFIFQYYREEENGRGNFPPRFSGLQFPNYSSELNVNALELDDSALYLCASSPVRLDREVGYTFGSGTRLTVV.

The chain recombines TRBV2 with TRBJ2-7; no firm D call. The V gene lost 7 bases and the J gene lost 1 base, with 5 bases spanning the gap. This CDR3 has 11 amino acids. Germline V gene data show CDR1 as SNHLY and CDR2 as FYNNEI. CDR3 loop: CASNPSYEQYF. In nucleotides, the CDR3 is TGTGCCAGCAACCCGTCCTACGAGCAGTACTTC.